This entry lists 23 T cell receptor beta chains sequenced from one sample in a study of shared clonotypes between healthy human individuals. Terminally differentiated effector memory CD45RA+ cells were excluded from the naive CD8 cells, which were CD45RO-negative and positively selected for CCR7. TCRdb's table, derived via immunoSEQ multiplex PCR, lists solely in-frame clones and lacks some. The sample holds hundreds of thousands of clones, roughly 94% seen once. Sequenced: naive CD8+ T cells sorted from blood. The receptor set was obtained from a young man in good health.

The V call is TRBV19, the J call TRBJ1-1, with a possible D match to TRBD1 (6 bases). The V end was cut by 6 bases, the J end by 1 base, with 12 bases between. The CDR3 is 14 residues long. The germline V gene has CDR1 LNHDA and CDR2 SQIVND (reference sequence). This CDR3 reads CASRETGKNTEAFF. The CDR3 bases are TGTGCCAGTAGGGAAACAGGGAAGAACACTGAAGCTTTCTTT.

The chain recombines TRBV27 with TRBJ2-7; 7 nucleotides align to TRBD2. Germline CDR1 reads MNHEY; CDR2 reads SMNVEV (reference sequence). This CDR3 comprises 14 residues. V was clipped by 6 bases and J by 1 base; unmatched bases: 6. The CDR3 coding sequence is TGTGCCAGCAGGGCGGGAGCGGGATCCTACGAGCAGTACTTC. Its translation: CASRAGAGSYEQYF.

The gene calls are TRBV6-5 and TRBJ1-1; 7 nucleotides match TRBD1. Germline CDR1 reads MNHEY; CDR2 reads SVGAGI. V lost 5 bases to trimming and J lost 6 bases; unmatched junction nucleotides: 9. This CDR3 region has 14 residues. For the CDR3, the DNA is TGTGCCAGCAGTACCGACAGGGAAGCCCCTGAAGCTTTCTTT. It translates to CASSTDREAPEAFF.

The chain combines TRBV27 with TRBJ2-3; possibly TRBD2 for D (6 bases). CDR3 length: 13 residues. V lost 6 bases to trimming and J lost 2 bases, with 9 bases between them. Germline V gene data show CDR1 as MNHEY and CDR2 as SMNVEV (reference sequence). CDR3 in DNA: TGTGCCAGCAGGCAGGGACTCACAGATACGCAGTATTTT. Amino acid sequence: CASRQGLTDTQYF.

A few counts support this clone. The chain is built from TRBV5-6 and TRBJ2-7; TRBD1 agrees at 10 bases. CDR3 length: 14 residues. Germline CDR1 reads SGHDT; CDR2 reads YYEEEE. J was trimmed by 2 bases and V by 3 bases; bases with no gene match: 2. The CDR3 reads CASSYGQGAYEQYF. The CDR3, as DNA: TGTGCCAGCAGCTACGGACAGGGGGCCTACGAGCAGTACTTC.

This sequence joins TRBV7-2 and TRBJ2-6, with no clear D. Germline lookup yields CDR1 SGHTA and CDR2 FQGNSA. V was cut by 1 base and J by 3 bases, with 10 bases left in between. The CDR3 length is 16 residues. CDR3: CASSLGPLVGANVLTF. CDR3 in DNA: TGTGCCAGCAGCTTAGGCCCACTGGTTGGGGCCAACGTCCTGACTTTC.

V and J are TRBV28 and TRBJ1-2; D remains unclear. The CDR3 consists of 14 residues. Trimming left V 2 bases short and J 4 bases short, with 11 bases between. Germline V gene sequence: CDR1 MDHEN, CDR2 SYDVKM. This chain's CDR3 is CASSLGEDVYGYTF. DNA of the CDR3: TGTGCCAGCAGTTTAGGGGAGGACGTCTATGGCTACACCTTC.

V gene TRBV7-2 combines with J gene TRBJ2-4, with D possibly being TRBD2 (6 bases). Per the germline V gene, CDR1 is SGHTA and CDR2 is FQGNSA. The V end lost 5 bases, the J end lost 0 bases, and 14 bases lay between the germline ends. This CDR3 has 16 amino acids. DNA of the CDR3: TGTGCCAGCAGCCCCCCCGAGGAGGGAGCCAAAAACATTCAGTACTTC. This gives the protein CASSPPEEGAKNIQYF.

Here the CDR3 reads CASSQDRTVNQPQHF. CDR3 coding DNA: TGCGCCAGCAGCCAAGATCGGACGGTTAATCAGCCCCAGCATTTT. This chain joins TRBV4-1 and TRBJ1-5; D gene unclear. Trimming left V 0 bases short and J 4 bases short, with 10 bases between. Germline loops: CDR1 MGHRA, CDR2 YSYEKL. The CDR3 runs to 15 residues.

The V and J genes are TRBV5-4 and TRBJ2-5; D is unresolved. Germline-derived CDR1 and CDR2 are SGHNT and YYREEE (reference sequence). Trimming cost V 0 bases and J 3 bases, with 6 bases left between them. The CDR3 is 13 amino acids. CDR3 nucleotides: TGTGCCAGCAGCTTGGAAAGGAAAGAGACCCAGTACTTC. Protein sequence: CASSLERKETQYF.

This rearrangement joins TRBV10-2 to TRBJ2-2; weak D call: TRBD1 (6 bases). CDR1 is WSHSY, CDR2 SAAADI, per germline. CDR3 length equals 16 residues. Trimming stripped 3 bases from V and 1 base from J, with 12 bases between. CDR3 region: CASSEGRGRNTGELFF. DNA of the CDR3: TGCGCCAGCAGTGAAGGCAGGGGTAGGAACACCGGGGAGCTGTTTTTT.

The genes are TRBV7-9 and TRBJ1-3; unclear D gene. Looked up from germline, CDR1 is SEHNR and CDR2 is FQNEAQ (reference sequence). The V end lost 7 bases, the J end lost 2 bases, and 12 bases lay between the germline ends. This CDR3 region has 14 residues. CDR3 DNA sequence: TGTGCCAGCACCCCCAGTGGGGCTGGAAACACCATATATTTT. Encoded protein: CASTPSGAGNTIYF.

This clone has more than one count but fewer than ten. The gene calls are TRBV4-1 and TRBJ2-1; the D gene could be TRBD1 or TRBD2 (5 bases each). This CDR3 is built from 17 residues. In germline, CDR1 is MGHRA, CDR2 YSYEKL. V was trimmed by 0 bases and J by 4 bases, leaving 16 bases between them. In DNA, the CDR3 is TGCGCCAGCAGCCAAGATATTCCGGGACCCTCGTACAATGAGCAGTTCTTC. The encoded protein is CASSQDIPGPSYNEQFF.

V and J are TRBV23-1 and TRBJ2-1; 10 positions agree with TRBD2. TRBV23-1 is classed as an ORF, of uncertain function. This CDR3 contains 17 residues. Unmatched junction bases numbered 5, after V lost 2 bases and J lost 1 base. The CDR3 region is CASSQSQRGGSYNEQFF. The DNA of the CDR3 is TGCGCCAGCAGTCAAAGCCAGCGGGGGGGGTCCTACAATGAGCAGTTCTTC.

V and J are TRBV28 and TRBJ2-5; possible D gene TRBD2, 6 bases. The CDR3 extends over 16 amino acids. Germline CDR1 and CDR2: MDHEN and SYDVKM. V was pared by 4 bases and J by 4 bases, with 19 bases between. CDR3 in DNA: TGTGCCAGCAGTTCCCTCGAGGAGGGACCTGCAGAGACCCAGTACTTC. The encoded protein is CASSSLEEGPAETQYF.

V is TRBV29-1 and J is TRBJ2-6; TRBD2 might be the D (6 bases). The CDR3 covers 16 residues. CDR1 is SQVTM, CDR2 ANQGSEA, per germline. With 6 bases removed from V and 0 bases from J, the gap between germline ends came to 15 bases. As DNA, the CDR3 is TGCAGCGTCAGACTCGGGGGTAACTCTGGGGCCAACGTCCTGACTTTC. This translates into CSVRLGGNSGANVLTF.

The V gene is TRBV19, the J gene TRBJ2-7; 9 positions agree with TRBD2. The junction had 4 bases not matched to a gene; V was cut back by 3 bases and J by 4 bases. Germline CDR1 is LNHDA and CDR2 is SQIVND (reference sequence). The CDR3 spans 14 residues. CDR3 sequence (DNA): TGTGCCAGTAGTATTTCTAGCGGGAAGTACGAGCAGTACTTC. Translated, it gives CASSISSGKYEQYF.

The J gene is TRBJ2-1, the V gene TRBV27; D possibly matches TRBD1 or TRBD2 (7 bases each). Per germline, CDR1 MNHEY and CDR2 SMNVEV (reference sequence). V lost 5 bases and J 3 bases, leaving 17 bases between the germline ends. CDR3 size: 16 residues. The CDR3 is CASSPRTGDYYNEQFF. Written as DNA, the CDR3 is TGTGCCAGCAGTCCTAGAACAGGGGACTACTACAATGAGCAGTTCTTC.

The V gene is TRBV20-1, the J gene TRBJ1-3; D unclear. Germline CDR1 DFQATT, CDR2 SNEGSKA (reference sequence). This CDR3 contains 11 residues. Trimming removed 5 bases from V and 0 bases from J, with 2 bases in between. CDR3 region: CSAPSGNTIYF. The CDR3 region has the DNA TGCAGTGCTCCCTCTGGAAACACCATATATTTT.

The rearrangement links TRBV4-1 to TRBJ2-2; D remains unclear. V lost 1 base, J lost 6 bases, and 6 bases lay in between. The CDR3 has 13 amino acids. The germline gives CDR1 MGHRA, CDR2 YSYEKL. The chain's CDR3 is CASSQGLAGELFF. CDR3 sequence (DNA): TGCGCCAGCAGCCAAGGGCTAGCCGGGGAGCTGTTTTTT.

The gene calls are TRBV27 and TRBJ2-7; 8 positions agree with TRBD1. Germline loops: CDR1 MNHEY, CDR2 SMNVEV (reference sequence). The junction had 7 bases not matched to a gene; V was cut back by 2 bases and J by 4 bases. This CDR3 comprises 15 residues. For the CDR3, the DNA is TGTGCCAGCAGTTTAACCGGGACAGGTGTATACGAGCAGTACTTC. It translates to CASSLTGTGVYEQYF.

This clone was observed a handful of times. The rearrangement links TRBV19 to TRBJ1-2; D call uncertain. The CDR3 consists of 12 residues. Trimming pared 6 bases from V and 4 bases from J, leaving 9 bases between. Germline values: CDR1 LNHDA, CDR2 SQIVND (reference sequence). The chain's CDR3 is CASRASAYGYTF. As DNA, the CDR3 is TGTGCCAGTAGGGCCTCGGCCTATGGCTACACCTTC.

The chain carries TRBV7-9 and TRBJ2-7, with TRBD1 matching 8 bases. Germline V gene data show CDR1 as SEHNR and CDR2 as FQNEAQ (reference sequence). V was clipped by 5 bases and J by 4 bases; unmatched bases: 16. The CDR3 loop spans 17 amino acids. DNA for the CDR3: TGTGCCAGCAGCCATAAACCGGGACAGGCAAGGGTATACGAGCAGTACTTC. It codes for CASSHKPGQARVYEQYF.